This entry concerns a single T cell receptor beta chain. Other DNA sequences of this sample code for an identical CDR3. In the original processing: Amplification of reference gene primers provided the estimated nucleated cell counts. Repertoires were generated with immunoSEQ multiplex PCR, while TCRdb's copy carries only in-frame clones and drops some. The V and J calls and clone size are taken from that table; D and trimming were inferred from the DNA. This sample carries about 200,000 clones, roughly four fifths of them seen once, and the ten largest clones take 10% to 15%. This sample was taken from a study of blood T cell repertoires in COVID-19. Trimming cost V 1 base and J 3 bases; bases outside gene matches: 4. The CDR3 is 15 amino acids. Germline CDR1 SGHTA, CDR2 FQGNSA.

The sequenced material came from peripheral blood. J is TRBJ2-7 and V is TRBV7-2; 9 positions match TRBD2. This sequence originates from a woman aged 40-49 years with acute or convalescent COVID-19. CDR3 coding DNA: TGTGCCAGCAGCTTAGGGGCGGGAGGGAGCTACGAGCAGTACTTC. Translation gives CASSLGAGGSYEQYF.